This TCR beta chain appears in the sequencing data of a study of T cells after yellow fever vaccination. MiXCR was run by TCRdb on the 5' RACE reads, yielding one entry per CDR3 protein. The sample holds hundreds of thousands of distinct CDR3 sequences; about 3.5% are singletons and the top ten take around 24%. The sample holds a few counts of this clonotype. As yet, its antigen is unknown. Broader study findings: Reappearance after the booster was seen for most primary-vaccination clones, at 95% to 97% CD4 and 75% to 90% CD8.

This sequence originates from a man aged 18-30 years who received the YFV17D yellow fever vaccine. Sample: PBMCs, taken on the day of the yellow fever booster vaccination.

CDR3 residues: CASSPAPGGNIQYF. As DNA, the CDR3 is TGTGCCAGCAGCCCCGCTCCGGGGGGAAACATTCAGTACTTC. This chain uses TRBV7-2 with TRBJ2-4; 7 bases are shared with TRBD2. J gave up 6 bases and V 5 bases, and 7 bases lay outside the gene matches. The germline gives CDR1 SGHTA, CDR2 FQGNSA. This CDR3 contains 14 residues.